This T cell receptor beta chain was captured in a study of shared clonotypes between healthy human individuals. Study results and caveats: Despite large depth, sorted-subset datasets appeared incompletely sequenced.

Clones were sequenced by immunoSEQ multiplex PCR, and TCRdb holds only the in-frame ones, with some missing. Here the sample spans fewer than 850,000 clones, 90% being singletons. Of note for this clone: What it recognizes is unknown.

This TCR was recovered from a man aged 18-30 years in good health. Some clones in this sample may be carry-over from other donors' samples. The source material was memory CD8+ T cells from PBMCs. Subset here: CD45RO+ cells pooled with CCR7-negative TemRA cells.

As DNA, the CDR3 is TGTGCCAGCAGCCGGGACCGCCGGGAGGAGCAGTACTTC. It yields the protein CASSRDRREEQYF. The V and J genes are TRBV5-4 and TRBJ2-7; perhaps TRBD2 as D (6 bases). Trimming shortened V by 4 bases and J by 7 bases, and 15 bases separated the two germline ends. The CDR3 has 13 amino acids. Germline assignment: CDR1 SGHNT and CDR2 YYREEE (reference sequence).